Listed below are T cell receptor beta chains from one sample, sequenced in a study of blood T cell repertoires in COVID-19. Using immunoSEQ multiplex PCR, the repertoire was profiled, and TCRdb retains in-frame clones only, with some absent. Found here are 150,000 to 200,000 clones, less than 85% of them singletons; the top ten hold 4% to 6.5%. Sample: PBMCs or T cells enriched from blood (not recorded which). The receptors were gathered from an older woman with acute COVID-19. The CDR3 runs from the conserved cysteine through the conserved F or W. D genes are given only for firm matches. Where a row states a size, it is once, few, many or the class of an expanded clone; other rows omit it.

clone_size d_call j_call v_call cdr3_nt cdr3_aa
. TRBD2 TRBJ2-3 TRBV3-1/TRBV3-2 TGTGCCAGCAGCCCTCGAGCTAGCGGTGGGACAGATACGCAGTATTTT CASSPRASGGTDTQYF
. TRBD1 TRBJ2-7 TRBV6-2/TRBV6-3 TGTGCCAGCAGTGATCGGACAGGGCCCTACGAGCAGTACTTC CASSDRTGPYEQYF
. TRBD1 TRBJ1-6 TRBV10-3 TGTGCCATCGGGGGACAGGGCAGGAATTCACCCCTCCACTTT CAIGGQGRNSPLHF
. . TRBJ2-5 TRBV5-4 TGTGCCAGCAGCTTGGCAGGGGGGCCGGAGACCCAGTACTTC CASSLAGGPETQYF
. . TRBJ1-5 TRBV5-6 TGTGCCAGCAGCTTCCTCGGAGCTGGCAATCAGCCCCAGCATTTT CASSFLGAGNQPQHF
once TRBD1 TRBJ1-6 TRBV19 TGTGCCAGTAGTATTCGGTCGGGACAGAGAAATTCACCCCTCCACTTT CASSIRSGQRNSPLHF
. . TRBJ2-7 TRBV6-2/TRBV6-3 TGTGCCAGCAGTTATAGGGCGGGATTGTCCTACGAGCAGTACTTC CASSYRAGLSYEQYF
once TRBD2 TRBJ2-7 TRBV19 TGTGCCAGTAGGGGAGGGACGGGGCCCTACGAGCAGTACTTC CASRGGTGPYEQYF
. TRBD1 TRBJ1-2 TRBV5-1 TGCGCCAGCAGCCCGGACGGACAGGTCTATGGCTACACCTTC CASSPDGQVYGYTF
. . TRBJ1-1 TRBV28 TGTGCCAGCAGTTTACAAAACACTGAAGCTTTCTTT CASSLQNTEAFF
. . TRBJ2-7 TRBV10-2 TGCGCCAGCAGTGAGATTCAGCGGCACGAGCAGTACTTC CASSEIQRHEQYF
few TRBD1 TRBJ1-1 TRBV19 TGTGCCAGTGCCCTTGGAAAGGACAGGGGAGAAGCTTTCTTT CASALGKDRGEAFF
. TRBD1 TRBJ1-3 TRBV19 TGTGCCAGTAGGCAGGGGGCATCTGGAAACACCATATATTTT CASRQGASGNTIYF
. TRBD2 TRBJ2-1 TRBV5-1 TGCGCCAGCAGCCCTCACCGGGGGGGAGACAATGAGCAGTTCTTC CASSPHRGGDNEQFF
. . TRBJ1-5 TRBV5-1 TGCGCCAGCAGCTTGGCTGGCAGCAATCAGCCCCAGCATTTT CASSLAGSNQPQHF
. TRBD2 TRBJ2-2 TRBV27 TGTGCCAGCAGTTTTCCGCTAGCGGGAGGGCCGGCCGGGGAGCTGTTTTTT CASSFPLAGGPAGELFF
. TRBD1 TRBJ2-7 TRBV19 TGTGCCAGTAGTAGGGGACAGGACTCCTACGAGCAGTACTTC CASSRGQDSYEQYF
. TRBD2 TRBJ2-1 TRBV7-8 TGTGCCAGCAGCTCGTGGACTAGCGGCTCCTACAATGAGCAGTTCTTC CASSSWTSGSYNEQFF
few . TRBJ1-1 TRBV2 TGTGCCAGCAGGACAGACATGAACACTGAAGCTTTCTTT CASRTDMNTEAFF
. TRBD1 TRBJ2-5 TRBV7-9 TGTGCCAGCGGGGCCGGGACAGGCTTTCTTTTCCCGCAAGAGACCCAGTACTTC CASGAGTGFLFPQETQYF
. TRBD1 TRBJ2-1 TRBV10-3 TGTGCCATCAGGAGACAGGGGAAGGCTCTGCTAGCTGACAATGAGCAGTTCTTC CAIRRQGKALLADNEQFF
. . TRBJ1-4 TRBV3-1/TRBV3-2 TGTGCCAGCAGCCAAGATGGCCGAGAAAAACTGTTTTTT CASSQDGREKLFF
. . TRBJ1-5 TRBV30 TGTGCCTGGAGTGGCTCGGACTCGGGTAATCAGCCCCAGCATTTT CAWSGSDSGNQPQHF
few . TRBJ2-5 TRBV29-1 TGCAGCGTTGTCTATAGGACAGAAGAACAAGAGACCCAGTACTTC CSVVYRTEEQETQYF
once . TRBJ1-2 TRBV6-5 TGTGCCAGCAGTCCCGGGACAAATAACTATGGCTACACCTTC CASSPGTNNYGYTF
few TRBD2 TRBJ2-1 TRBV5-1 TGCGCCAGCAGCTTCCGACCTAGCGGGGTCTACAATGAGCAGTTCTTC CASSFRPSGVYNEQFF
many TRBD1 TRBJ1-1 TRBV6-5 TGTGCCAGCAGAAGGGGACAGGCCATGAACACTGAAGCTTTCTTT CASRRGQAMNTEAFF
few . TRBJ2-7 TRBV5-4 TGTGCCAGCAGTGTGGTTGGAGGGAGGAACGAGCAGTACTTC CASSVVGGRNEQYF
. . TRBJ2-5 TRBV29-1 TGCAGCGCGCGCCGGGACACAAAGCAAGAGACCCAGTACTTC CSARRDTKQETQYF
. . TRBJ2-3 TRBV4-3 TGCGCCAGCAGCCAAGATCTAATCGGGGATACGCAGTATTTT CASSQDLIGDTQYF
once TRBD1 TRBJ2-7 TRBV11-3 TGTGCCAGCAGCTTAGACCTCCCAGGACAGGAATACTACGAGCAGTACTTC CASSLDLPGQEYYEQYF
. . TRBJ2-5 TRBV6-2/TRBV6-3 . CASSSSTSGRVETQYF
. TRBD1 TRBJ1-1 TRBV15 TGTGCCACCAGCAGAGATTCTCGTCGTCCCAGGGGGAGGACTGAAGCTTTCTTT CATSRDSRRPRGRTEAFF
. . TRBJ2-1 TRBV10-3 TGTGCCATCAGTGAGGGGGCCAAGGGTGAGCAGTTCTTC CAISEGAKGEQFF
. . TRBJ1-1 TRBV28 TGTGCCAGCAGTGATGGGCAGGGGATACTTGTAGCTTTCTTT CASSDGQGILVAFF
. . TRBJ1-1 TRBV11-2 TGTGCCAGCAGCCCTACCGGGAGGTTGAACACTGAAGCTTTCTTT CASSPTGRLNTEAFF
. TRBD1 TRBJ1-6 TRBV9 TGTGCCAGCAGCCCAAGTGGACAGGGAAATAATTCACCCCTCCACTTT CASSPSGQGNNSPLHF
once . TRBJ1-3 TRBV6-5 TGTGCCAGCCGGGATACTCGAAACACCATATATTTT CASRDTRNTIYF
. . TRBJ2-2 TRBV5-4 TGTGCCAGCAGCTTAGGCGACACAGCCTACCTGAACACCGGGGAGCTGTTTTTT CASSLGDTAYLNTGELFF
. . TRBJ1-1 TRBV5-6 TGTGCCAGCAGCTTCGCAGATGAAGCTTTCTTT CASSFADEAFF
. TRBD1 TRBJ2-7 TRBV27 TGTGCCAGCAGTTTAGGAGGACCTTCCGGGACAGGGGGCTACGAGCAGTACTTC CASSLGGPSGTGGYEQYF
. TRBD1 TRBJ1-6 TRBV5-6 TGTGCCAGCAGCGTGGGACAGGGGGTTGGGCCCCTCCACTTT CASSVGQGVGPLHF
. . TRBJ1-2 TRBV6-5 TGTGCCAGCAGTTCTCCAGGGGATAACTATGGCTACACCTTC CASSSPGDNYGYTF
once TRBD1 TRBJ1-2 TRBV18 TGTGCCAGCTCACCTAGGGACAGGGAAGGCTACACCTTC CASSPRDREGYTF
. . TRBJ2-1 TRBV7-9 TGTGCCAGCAGCTCACCTCGTGAGCCCATGGTGGAGTTCTTC CASSSPREPMVEFF
. TRBD1 TRBJ2-6 TRBV11-2 TGTGCCAGCAGCCCGGACAGGCGATCTGGGGCCAACGTCCTGACTTTC CASSPDRRSGANVLTF
. . TRBJ1-1 TRBV6-2/TRBV6-3 TGTGCCAGCAGTTGGGCCCCGACGGTTATGAACACTGAAGCTTTCTTT CASSWAPTVMNTEAFF
. TRBD2 TRBJ2-1 TRBV9 TGTGCCAGCAGCGTAGAGCGGCTAGCGGGATACAATGAGCAGTTCTTC CASSVERLAGYNEQFF
. TRBD1 TRBJ1-2 TRBV29-1 TGCAGCGTTGGCAAAACAGGGGGCTATGGCTACACCTTC CSVGKTGGYGYTF
. . TRBJ1-2 TRBV11-2 TGTGCCAGCAGCTTAGCCGACGGGGGATTTGTCTACACCTTC CASSLADGGFVYTF